Listed here are 21 T cell receptor beta chains from one sample, sequenced in a study of STAT5B mutations in CD4+ large granular lymphocyte leukemia. Assay: immunoSEQ multiplex PCR; the TCRdb copy retains only in-frame clones and omits some. The sample shows about 30,000 clones, 65% to 80% of them seen only once. The source material was CD4+ T cells from blood buffy coats. All receptors come from a human donor in good health.

In this sample, this clone turned up once. This rearrangement joins TRBV5-4 to TRBJ2-7; D is ambiguous. Germline V gene lookup returns CDR1 SGHNT and CDR2 YYREEE (reference sequence). V lost 0 bases to trimming and J lost 4 bases, with 8 bases between them. The CDR3 sequence is 13 residues long. CDR3 coding DNA: TGTGCCAGCAGCTTGGAAGTCGGTTACGAGCAGTACTTC. Amino acid sequence: CASSLEVGYEQYF.

This chain uses TRBV5-1 with TRBJ1-3; no firm D call. From germline, CDR1 is SGHRS and CDR2 YFSETQ. There are 14 residues in the CDR3. Trimming removed 0 bases at V and 6 bases at J, with 10 bases between. The CDR3 sequence is CASSLVAEENTIYF. CDR3 sequence (DNA): TGCGCCAGCAGCTTGGTCGCAGAAGAAAACACCATATATTTT.

The gene calls are TRBV28 and TRBJ2-2, with D possibly matching TRBD2 (6 bases). Germline CDR1 MDHEN, CDR2 SYDVKM. This CDR3 is 15 amino acids long. Trimming removed 3 bases at V and 7 bases at J, with 15 bases between. The CDR3 coding sequence is TGTGCCAGCAGTTTCTCAAGGGGACTCGGCGGGGAGCTGTTTTTT. This gives the protein CASSFSRGLGGELFF.

The rearrangement links TRBV19 to TRBJ2-1; tentatively, D is TRBD2 (6 bases). V was clipped by 1 base and J by 7 bases, with 11 bases between them. Germline V gene lookup returns CDR1 LNHDA and CDR2 SQIVND (reference sequence). This CDR3 has 14 amino acids. CDR3 sequence reads: CASSIGRGGNEQFF. As DNA, the CDR3 is TGTGCCAGTAGTATAGGGAGGGGTGGAAATGAGCAGTTCTTC.

The chain joins TRBV2 to TRBJ1-4; perhaps TRBD1 as D (5 bases). The germline gives CDR1 SNHLY, CDR2 FYNNEI. The V and J ends lost 7 bases and 0 bases respectively, with 15 bases between them. The CDR3 consists of 16 residues. CDR3 sequence: CASTGQPTSTNEKLFF. DNA for the CDR3: TGTGCCAGCACTGGACAACCCACGTCAACTAATGAAAAACTGTTTTTT.

This clone was detected once. The J gene is TRBJ1-1, the V gene TRBV12-5; TRBD1 might be the D (5 bases). The CDR3 has 14 amino acids. V lost 1 base, J lost 4 bases, and 10 bases lay in between. CDR1 and CDR2 from the germline V gene are LGHNT and FRNRAP. CDR3 in amino acids: CASGLGGWSTEAFF. CDR3 in DNA: TGTGCTAGTGGTTTGGGGGGGTGGAGCACTGAAGCTTTCTTT. The full variable domain, rest sourced from reference TRBV12-5 and TRBJ1-1, is DARVTQTPRHKVTEMGQEVTMRCQPILGHNTVFWYRQTMMQGLELLAYFRNRAPLDDSGMPKDRFSAEMPDATLATLKIQPSEPRDSAVYFCASGLGGWSTEAFFGQGTRLTVV.

The chain carries TRBV7-6 and TRBJ2-5, with D uncertain. The CDR3 contains 15 residues. Trimming shortened V by 4 bases and J by 5 bases, and 17 bases separated the two germline ends. Germline V gene sequence: CDR1 SGHVS, CDR2 FNYEAQ. The DNA of the CDR3 is TGTGCCAGCAGCTCGCAAAGGTTTTCCGGGGAGACCCAGTACTTC. Its protein product is CASSSQRFSGETQYF.

This clone was seen only once. CDR3 sequence reads: CASSLDGRAGNTIYF. For the CDR3, the DNA is TGCGCCAGCAGCTTGGATGGGAGGGCTGGAAACACCATATATTTT. The genes are TRBV5-1 and TRBJ1-3; D not resolved. CDR1 is SGHRS and CDR2 is YFSETQ in the germline V gene. The CDR3 has 15 residues. Trimming took off 0 bases at V and 2 bases at J, with 9 bases between the two ends.

This clone was counted a few times. The chain has TRBV27 and TRBJ2-7; 9 nucleotides line up with TRBD2. Trimming took 0 bases from V and 2 from J; bases not matched to a gene: 8. This CDR3 spans 17 amino acids. The germline gives CDR1 MNHEY, CDR2 SMNVEV (reference sequence). CDR3 region: CASSLSSPSSGAYEQYF. CDR3 bases: TGTGCCAGCAGTTTATCCTCCCCTTCTAGCGGGGCCTACGAGCAGTACTTC.

The gene calls are TRBV2 and TRBJ2-7; D perhaps matches TRBD2 (5 bases). This CDR3 spans 15 amino acids. Trimming took 2 bases from V and 3 from J, leaving 14 bases between them. The germline V gene has CDR1 SNHLY and CDR2 FYNNEI. CDR3 protein: CASSEFEIRGYEQYF. CDR3 sequence (DNA): TGTGCCAGCAGTGAATTTGAAATCCGGGGCTACGAGCAGTACTTC. Full variable domain (outside the CDR3, taken from reference TRBV2 and TRBJ2-7): EPEVTQTPSHQVTQMGQEVILRCVPISNHLYFYWYRQILGQKVEFLVSFYNNEISEKSEIFDDQFSVERPDGSNFTLKIRSTKLEDSAMYFCASSEFEIRGYEQYFGPGTRLTVT.

This clone occurred once. V usage is TRBV5-1 and J usage is TRBJ2-4; 8 bases align to TRBD2. The V gene end was trimmed by 4 bases and the J gene end by 2 bases; junction bases not matched to a gene: 11. CDR1 and CDR2 (germline): SGHRS, YFSETQ. This CDR3 contains 17 residues. Written as DNA, the CDR3 is TGCGCCAGCAGCCACGGCGGGGGGCTGGGAACCAAAAACATTCAGTACTTC. This gives the protein CASSHGGGLGTKNIQYF.

This chain connects TRBV5-1 to TRBJ1-2, with 7 bases identical to TRBD1. This CDR3 has 13 amino acids. Germline values: CDR1 SGHRS, CDR2 YFSETQ. J gave up 2 bases and V 4 bases, and 2 bases lay outside the gene matches. The CDR3 nucleotides are TGCGCCAGCAGCACGACAGGGAACTATGGCTACACCTTC. As protein: CASSTTGNYGYTF.

The chain couples TRBV6-5 to TRBJ1-2; tentatively, D is TRBD1 (5 bases). CDR1 and CDR2 (germline): MNHEY, SVGAGI. This CDR3 region has 14 residues. Trimming removed 4 bases at V and 6 bases at J, with 15 bases between. Written as DNA, the CDR3 is TGTGCCAGCAGTTCCGACCTGGGGGAAAATGGCTACACCTTC. It yields the protein CASSSDLGENGYTF.

V and J are TRBV12-1 and TRBJ2-3; the table assigns TRBD2, which was not confirmed against the DNA. TRBV12-1 is shown as a pseudogene. The CDR3 totals 14 residues. CDR3 amino acids: CASLLAGGTDTQYF. The CDR3 region has the DNA TGTGCCAGCTTGCTAGCGGGGGGCACAGATACGCAGTATTTT.

This clone was observed a handful of times. The chain employs TRBV6-5 and TRBJ1-1; D unresolved. The length of the CDR3 is 15 residues. Germline V gene data show CDR1 as MNHEY and CDR2 as SVGAGI. Trimming left V 7 bases short and J 2 bases short, with 17 bases between. CDR3 coding DNA: TGTGCCAGCATAACCCGGGCCGGACTTAACACTGAAGCTTTCTTT. It yields the protein CASITRAGLNTEAFF.

This clone was seen a handful of times. The chain employs TRBV4-3 and TRBJ1-5, with unresolved D. Looked up from germline, CDR1 is LGHNA and CDR2 is YSLEER. This CDR3 contains 13 residues. V was clipped by 1 base and J by 3 bases, with 4 bases between them. The DNA for the CDR3 is TGCGCCAGCAGCCAAGTTCCCAATCAGCCCCAGCATTTT. It yields the protein CASSQVPNQPQHF.

Only a few counts were recorded for this clone. V and J are TRBV7-9 and TRBJ2-5; D gene unclear. The CDR3 sequence is 13 residues long. CDR1 is SEHNR, CDR2 FQNEAQ, per germline (reference sequence). Between the trimmed V and J ends, which lost 2 bases and 4 bases, there was a span of 8 bases. In nucleotides, the CDR3 is TGTGCCAGCAGCTTAAACATCGGAGAGACCCAGTACTTC. Amino acids: CASSLNIGETQYF. The full variable domain, with the rest looked up from reference TRBV7-9 and TRBJ2-5, is DTGVSQNPRHKITKRGQNVTFRCDPISEHNRLYWYRQTLGQGPEFLTYFQNEAQLEKSRLLSDRFSAERPKGSFSTLEIQRTEQGDSAMYLCASSLNIGETQYFGPGTRLLVL.

The V gene is TRBV19, the J gene TRBJ2-7, with 7 bases that match TRBD2. Germline trimming cut 4 bases from V and 6 bases from J; bases unmatched to any gene: 6. CDR1 is LNHDA and CDR2 is SQIVND in the germline V gene (reference sequence). CDR3 length equals 13 residues. CDR3 DNA sequence: TGTGCCAGTAGTACCGGCGGGAGAGCCGAGCAGTACTTC. Its protein is CASSTGGRAEQYF. The full variable domain, its missing parts supplied by reference TRBV19 and TRBJ2-7, is DGGITQSPKYLFRKEGQNVTLSCEQNLNHDAMYWYRQDPGQGLRLIYYSQIVNDFQKGDIAEGYSVSREKKESFPLTVTSAQKNPTAFYLCASSTGGRAEQYFGPGTRLTVT.

This clone was counted a few times. V usage is TRBV28 and J usage is TRBJ2-3; 7 bases fit TRBD2. This CDR3 has 13 amino acids. With V trimmed by 4 bases and J by 3 bases, 1 base remained unmatched. Germline V CDR1 and CDR2: MDHEN, SYDVKM. The CDR3: CASSWGGTDTQYF. CDR3 sequence (DNA): TGTGCCAGCAGTTGGGGGGGAACAGATACGCAGTATTTT.

The rearrangement joins TRBV28 to TRBJ2-7; D could derive from TRBD1 or TRBD2 (6 bases each). The CDR3 sequence is 15 residues long. Germline V gene sequence: CDR1 MDHEN, CDR2 SYDVKM. The germline V and J ends were trimmed by 4 bases and 6 bases, with 19 bases remaining between them. The CDR3 DNA reads as TGTGCCAGCAGTTCCGGGGGACACCGAGTGGCCGAGCAGTACTTC. Translating it yields CASSSGGHRVAEQYF.

In its sample, this clone was seen once. The chain couples TRBV20-1 to TRBJ2-4; possibly TRBD2 for D (5 bases). The CDR3 has 9 amino acids. Germline V gives CDR1 DFQATT, CDR2 SNEGSKA (reference sequence). V dropped 5 bases and J dropped 9 bases, with 5 bases sitting between them. The CDR3 region is CSAGSIQYF. The DNA for the CDR3 is TGCAGTGCTGGGAGCATTCAGTACTTC.